The present entry profiles one T cell receptor (beta chain) with its context. Its antigen is currently unknown. The sample comes from a study of cytomegalovirus exposure and HLA in healthy donors. The V end lost 4 bases, the J end lost 8 bases, and 11 bases lay between the germline ends. From germline, CDR1 is SGHDN and CDR2 FVKESK. CDR3 size: 13 residues. TCRdb's table, derived via immunoSEQ multiplex PCR, lists solely in-frame clones and lacks some. The data contain approximately 280,000 clones, approximately 88% of them singletons. Study-level findings and limits: The investigators catalogued 150 to 200 TCR beta chains as cytomegalovirus-associated. A subsequent analysis found that TCR clusters from the first cohort also tended to co-occur in the 90 to 150 validation repertoires, with around 94% of cluster scores above 0. Usually a TCR sequence was rare, but some public TCRs were found in many donors. As confirmed in vitro, a few CMV-associated chains were specific for CMV antigens.

The sequencing input was PBMCs. The clonotype originates from a woman aged 18-29 years in good health and CMV-seronegative. This chain uses TRBV14 with TRBJ2-2; D is uncertain. The CDR3 coding sequence is TGTGCCAGCAGCCTTGACTTCTCGGGGGAGCTGTTTTTT. This translates into CASSLDFSGELFF.